This T cell receptor beta chain came from a study of T cells in localized non-small cell lung cancer (dated by TCRdb to about 2020). Regarding the research as a whole: T cell repertoires of hundreds of early-stage NSCLC patients were analyzed, with tumors being compared against uninvolved tumor-adjacent lungs. The cohort consisted of approximately 240 treatment-naive NSCLC patients whose localized lung tumors had been resected. The mean age of the NSCLC patients was less than 70 years, with 120 to 150 men and around 99 women. Overall results and qualifications from the work: Because multi-region tumor sequencing was not done, intratumor heterogeneity could not be ruled out. Longer overall survival was associated with higher T cell density in blood, whereas shorter survival was associated with higher clonality in adjacent lung. The highest T cell clonality was observed in uninvolved tumor-adjacent lung, where clonality exceeded that of tumor, suggesting that antigenic responses were more focused in uninvolved tumor-adjacent lung. Of the top 100 tumor clones, a median of roughly 56 were detected in paired uninvolved adjacent lung; about 28 were also among that lung's top 100. Because the study design was exploratory, TCR variables were selected using unadjusted p-values without false-discovery rate correction.

Taken from cysteine to phenylalanine, the CDR3 has 16 residues. The only DNA kept is the CDR3, 48 bases in frame from the first base. The germline V gene yields LGHNA for CDR1 and YSLEER for CDR2. A distance of 13 bases separates the germline ends of V and J, which lose 0 bases and 3 bases respectively. At diagnosis, tumor, uninvolved tumor-adjacent lung and peripheral blood were collected and then preserved as a mix of FFPE and fresh-frozen material. For TCR repertoire profiling, blood samples were analyzed in the form of peripheral blood mononuclear cells. As concerns this clone: Its specific antigen is unknown. No much larger clone exists at a distance of one base, and base qualities are not known.

TCR beta CDR3 regions were sequenced from DNA using the immunoSEQ Assay. Per the authors' processing: T cell density was computed as TCR beta template counts normalized to usable DNA estimated by amplifying housekeeping genes. The preseqR package was used to estimate richness by extrapolating to 400,000 templates for PBMC samples and to 120,000 templates for tissue samples. Clonality was taken to be one minus Pielou's evenness. Differential abundance testing on productive amino-acid clonotypes, with a minimum total count of 5 and an alpha of 0.1, was used to identify tissue-enriched TCRs. Repertoire overlap between compartments was quantified with the Jaccard Index and Morisita Overlap Index. TCR beta CDR3s were clustered by GLIPH together with public tetramer-defined viral CDR3s, and at least three viral sequences plus V-gene enrichment were required for viral motifs. This is the immuneACCESS table as TCRdb keeps it, with only in-frame sequences that have V and J called. A part of the clones is gone; compared with another copy, unresolved V genes explain less than half, and the rest is unexplained. The V and J calls and clone size come from that table; D and trimming were worked out from the DNA. Across this sample there are tens of thousands of clones, with 87% seen only once. The biggest ten clones account for around 16% of the sample.

This receptor was taken from a man aged 40 to 70 with stage I squamous cell lung carcinoma. This sample comprised peripheral blood, obtained before any cancer treatment. The V and J genes are TRBV4-3 and TRBJ2-3, and TRBD1 may be the D gene, going by 6 matching bases. The nucleotide sequence reads as follows: TGCGCCAGCAGCCAAGATCGGCAGGGGATGACAGATACGCAGTATTTT. Translated, it reads CASSQDRQGMTDTQYF.